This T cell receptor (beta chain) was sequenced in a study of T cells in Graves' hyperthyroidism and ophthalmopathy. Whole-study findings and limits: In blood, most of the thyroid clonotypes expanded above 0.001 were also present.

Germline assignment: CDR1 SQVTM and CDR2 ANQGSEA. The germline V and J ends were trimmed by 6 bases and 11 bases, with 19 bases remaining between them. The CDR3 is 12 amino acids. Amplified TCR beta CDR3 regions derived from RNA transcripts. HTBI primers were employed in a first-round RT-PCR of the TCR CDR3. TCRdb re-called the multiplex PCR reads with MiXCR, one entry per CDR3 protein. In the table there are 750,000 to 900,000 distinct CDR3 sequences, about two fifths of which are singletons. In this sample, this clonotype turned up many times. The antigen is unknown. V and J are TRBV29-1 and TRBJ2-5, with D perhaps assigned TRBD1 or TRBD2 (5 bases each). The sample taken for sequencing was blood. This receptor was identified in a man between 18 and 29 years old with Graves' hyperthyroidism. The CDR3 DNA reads TGCAGCGTCCGTCCCGGGACGTCTGATCAGTACTTC. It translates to CSVRPGTSDQYF.